This is a list of T cell receptor beta chains from one sample in a study of control samples from healthy donors and cancer patients. Assay: immunoSEQ multiplex PCR; the TCRdb copy retains only in-frame clones and omits some. The table includes tens of thousands of clones, approximately 70% detected once. Sequenced sample: formalin-fixed, paraffin-embedded tissue. The receptors shown here come from a male donor with melanoma. Both conserved end residues are part of each CDR3. Fields, in order: D gene, V gene, clone size, J gene, CDR3 protein, CDR3 DNA. A D gene is named only where the DNA matches it firmly. Clone size is stated in some rows and not others, as once, few, many or a class when expanded.

D gene: NA
V gene: TRBV6-2/TRBV6-3
clone size: NA
J gene: TRBJ1-5
CDR3 protein: CASSQSWGNQPQHF
CDR3 DNA: TGTGCCAGCAGTCAGTCCTGGGGCAATCAGCCCCAGCATTTT

D gene: NA
V gene: TRBV6-5
clone size: NA
J gene: TRBJ2-1
CDR3 protein: CASRGLPVNEQFF
CDR3 DNA: TGTGCCAGCAGAGGACTCCCCGTCAATGAGCAGTTCTTC

D gene: TRBD1
V gene: TRBV9
clone size: NA
J gene: TRBJ2-7
CDR3 protein: CASSVEDRAYEQYF
CDR3 DNA: TGTGCCAGCAGCGTAGAAGACAGGGCCTACGAGCAGTACTTC

D gene: NA
V gene: TRBV6-5
clone size: NA
J gene: TRBJ1-1
CDR3 protein: CASRPSGDMGSEAFF
CDR3 DNA: TGTGCCAGCAGACCGAGCGGGGACATGGGGTCCGAAGCTTTCTTT

D gene: NA
V gene: TRBV2
clone size: NA
J gene: TRBJ1-4
CDR3 protein: CASTIVEKLFF
CDR3 DNA: TGTGCCAGCACCATAGTTGAAAAACTGTTTTTT

D gene: NA
V gene: TRBV6-6
clone size: NA
J gene: TRBJ1-1
CDR3 protein: CASSQVNTEAFF
CDR3 DNA: TGTGCCAGCAGCCAGGTGAACACTGAAGCTTTCTTT

D gene: TRBD2
V gene: TRBV30
clone size: NA
J gene: TRBJ2-1
CDR3 protein: CAAEAWRENNEQFF
CDR3 DNA: TGTGCCGCGGAGGCCTGGCGGGAGAACAATGAGCAGTTCTTC

D gene: NA
V gene: TRBV5-1
clone size: NA
J gene: TRBJ2-7
CDR3 protein: CASSLLRDEQYF
CDR3 DNA: TGCGCCAGCAGCTTGCTCAGGGACGAGCAGTACTTC

D gene: TRBD2
V gene: TRBV28
clone size: NA
J gene: TRBJ2-2
CDR3 protein: CASSGRSGRGGGELFF
CDR3 DNA: TGTGCCAGCAGCGGTCGGAGCGGGAGAGGGGGCGGGGAGCTGTTTTTT

D gene: NA
V gene: TRBV28
clone size: NA
J gene: TRBJ1-4
CDR3 protein: CASSPVGLANEKLFF
CDR3 DNA: TGTGCCAGCAGCCCCGTGGGGTTGGCTAATGAAAAACTGTTTTTT

D gene: NA
V gene: TRBV28
clone size: NA
J gene: TRBJ2-7
CDR3 protein: CASRSRLGRPSEQYF
CDR3 DNA: TGTGCCAGCAGATCCCGCCTCGGGAGACCCTCCGAGCAGTACTTC

D gene: NA
V gene: TRBV7-8
clone size: NA
J gene: TRBJ2-7
CDR3 protein: CASSPHRDEQYF
CDR3 DNA: TGTGCCAGCAGCCCCCACAGGGACGAGCAGTACTTC

D gene: NA
V gene: TRBV5-1
clone size: NA
J gene: TRBJ1-1
CDR3 protein: CASSLVGLMNTEAFF
CDR3 DNA: TGCGCCAGCAGCTTGGTGGGACTTATGAACACTGAAGCTTTCTTT

D gene: NA
V gene: TRBV19
clone size: few
J gene: TRBJ2-5
CDR3 protein: CASSISLYEETQYF
CDR3 DNA: TGTGCCAGTAGTATATCTTTGTACGAAGAGACCCAGTACTTC

D gene: NA
V gene: TRBV20-1
clone size: NA
J gene: TRBJ2-7
CDR3 protein: CSARLGNEQYF
CDR3 DNA: TGCAGTGCTAGATTAGGGAACGAGCAGTACTTC

D gene: TRBD2
V gene: TRBV5-5
clone size: NA
J gene: TRBJ2-7
CDR3 protein: CASSKKTSGGTYEQYF
CDR3 DNA: TGTGCCAGCAGCAAAAAGACTAGCGGGGGTACCTACGAGCAGTACTTC

D gene: TRBD2
V gene: TRBV29-1
clone size: NA
J gene: TRBJ2-1
CDR3 protein: CSALKREDSYNEQFF
CDR3 DNA: TGCAGCGCCCTAAAGCGGGAAGACTCCTACAATGAGCAGTTCTTC

D gene: NA
V gene: TRBV5-1
clone size: NA
J gene: TRBJ1-2
CDR3 protein: CASRVDPVSGYTF
CDR3 DNA: TGCGCCAGCCGTGTCGATCCGGTATCAGGCTACACCTTC

D gene: TRBD2
V gene: TRBV7-9
clone size: NA
J gene: TRBJ2-3
CDR3 protein: CASSRLAGSTDTQYF
CDR3 DNA: TGTGCCAGCAGTCGACTAGCGGGCAGCACAGATACGCAGTATTTT

D gene: TRBD2
V gene: TRBV5-1
clone size: NA
J gene: TRBJ2-1
CDR3 protein: CASSLPELAGGPEGSYNEQFF
CDR3 DNA: TGCGCCAGCAGCTTGCCGGAACTAGCGGGAGGGCCGGAGGGCTCCTACAATGAGCAGTTCTTC

D gene: TRBD2
V gene: TRBV5-1
clone size: medium-sized
J gene: TRBJ2-2
CDR3 protein: CASSRGLAGSGTGELFF
CDR3 DNA: TGCGCCAGCAGCCGAGGGCTAGCGGGATCGGGCACCGGGGAGCTGTTTTTT

D gene: TRBD1
V gene: TRBV27
clone size: few
J gene: TRBJ1-5
CDR3 protein: CASSFLGTGVAQPQHF
CDR3 DNA: TGTGCCAGCAGTTTCTTAGGGACAGGGGTAGCTCAGCCCCAGCATTTT